The entry below gives a single TCR beta chain sequence along with its context. Antigen unknown. At one of its ends the junction is not consistent with the germline gene, which may arise from a read error. The CDR3 runs 16 residues. Germline CDR1 reads MGHRA; CDR2 reads YSYEKL. The data stem from a study of glioma-infiltrating T cells. As for the study in general: WHO grade II oligodendrogliomas or astrocytomas, plus non-recurrent WHO grade IV glioblastomas, were sampled. Sequencing aimed for about 4- to 11-fold coverage of 750,000 to 1,000,000 peripheral T cells.

General study results and limits: Tissue-blood divergence was below expectation in non-neoplastic patients, above in gliomas.

Amplification of TCR alpha and beta CDR3 regions from RNA used iRepertoire nested multiplex PCR. TCRdb reanalysed the multiplex PCR reads using MiXCR and keeps one entry per CDR3 protein. The table records a few hundred thousand distinct CDR3 sequences, roughly two fifths of them present only once. Sequenced: glioma tissue, nonneoplastic brain tissue, or PBMCs (not recorded which). This TCR came from a human donor with low-grade glioma or glioblastoma, undergoing nonglioma brain surgery, or in good health (not recorded which). The gene calls are TRBV4-1 and TRBJ2-1; the match to TRBD2 covers 11 bases. CDR3 DNA sequence: TGCGCCACCAGCCGTGTGACTAGCGGGAATAACAATGAGCAGTTCTTC. This translates into CATSRVTSGNNNEQFF.